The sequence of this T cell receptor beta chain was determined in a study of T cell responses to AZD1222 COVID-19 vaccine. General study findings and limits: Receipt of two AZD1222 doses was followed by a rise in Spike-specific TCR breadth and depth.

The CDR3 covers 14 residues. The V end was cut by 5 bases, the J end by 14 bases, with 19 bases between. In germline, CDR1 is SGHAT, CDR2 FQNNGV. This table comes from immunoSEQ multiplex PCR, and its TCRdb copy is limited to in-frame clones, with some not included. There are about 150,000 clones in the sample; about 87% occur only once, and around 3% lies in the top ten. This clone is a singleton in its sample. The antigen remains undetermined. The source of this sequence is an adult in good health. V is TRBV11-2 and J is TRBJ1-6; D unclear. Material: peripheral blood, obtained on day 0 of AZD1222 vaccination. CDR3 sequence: CASSLERHRSALHF. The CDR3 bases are TGTGCCAGCAGCCTTGAGAGGCACCGTTCGGCCCTCCACTTT. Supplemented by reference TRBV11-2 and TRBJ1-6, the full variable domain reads EAGVAQSPRYKIIEKRQSVAFWCNPISGHATLYWYQQILGQGPKLLIQFQNNGVVDDSQLPKDRFSAERLKGVDSTLKIQPAKLEDSAVYLCASSLERHRSALHFGNGTRLTVT.